The rows below give T cell receptor beta chains drawn from one sample of a study of blood T cells in healthy people across ages. TCRdb reanalysed the 5' RACE reads using MiXCR and keeps one entry per CDR3 protein. This table has around 900,000 distinct CDR3 sequences, around 26% appearing once. The sample taken for sequencing was blood. Source of these receptors: a woman of 80 years or more in good health. The CDR3 runs from the conserved cysteine through the conserved F or W. A D gene is named only where the DNA matches it firmly. For some rows the clone size is stated as once, few or many, or as a class when expanded; others skip it.

j_call d_call clone_size v_call cdr3_nt cdr3_aa
TRBJ2-1 NA NA TRBV6-1 TGTGCCAGCAGCTCCGACTACAACAATGAGCAGTTCTTC CASSSDYNNEQFF
TRBJ2-1 TRBD1 many TRBV20-1 TGCAGTGCTACAAGGACAGGGGGCATGAATGAGCAGTTCTTC CSATRTGGMNEQFF
TRBJ1-5 NA many TRBV7-2 TGTGCCAGCAGCTTAGGGGGGGCGCTTGGCAATCAGCCCCAGCATTTT CASSLGGALGNQPQHF
TRBJ1-1 NA many TRBV12-3/TRBV12-4 TGTGCCAGCAGCGTACAGGGTCGCTGGGGCACTGAAGCTTTCTTT CASSVQGRWGTEAFF
TRBJ2-3 NA many TRBV4-3 TGCGCCAGCAGCCAAGGGGGGAGACTAAGGACAGATACGCAGTATTTT CASSQGGRLRTDTQYF
TRBJ2-7 NA many TRBV20-1 TGCAGTGCTAGAGATCAGGGCTACGAGCAGTACTTC CSARDQGYEQYF
TRBJ2-3 NA NA TRBV2 TGTGCCAGCAGTGAAGCCCGTTTTGCAGATACGCAGTATTTT CASSEARFADTQYF
TRBJ2-3 TRBD2 many TRBV28 TGTGCCAGCACTCTGCGGGGGGGCACGAATACGCAGTATTTT CASTLRGGTNTQYF
TRBJ1-1 NA many TRBV4-3 TGCGCCAGCAGCCAAGTAGCGGAGGGTACTGAAGCTTTCTTT CASSQVAEGTEAFF
TRBJ1-2 NA many TRBV7-9 TGTGCCAGCAGCTTAACAGGGAGCGACTATGGCTACACCTTC CASSLTGSDYGYTF
TRBJ2-1 NA NA TRBV7-9 TGTGCCAGCAGCTTAGCGACGAGGCGGGGAGAATTATCCTACAATGAGCAGTTCTTC CASSLATRRGELSYNEQFF
TRBJ2-3 TRBD1 NA TRBV6-5 TGTGCCAGCCAGGCCTCCGGGACAGGGAAGGGAGATACGCAGTATTTT CASQASGTGKGDTQYF
TRBJ1-1 NA few TRBV6-6 TGTGCCAGCGGTGGTACAGCCTTAGGGGACACTGAAGCTTTCTTT CASGGTALGDTEAFF
TRBJ2-7 TRBD2 many TRBV6-2/TRBV6-3 TGTGCCAGCAGGGGTAGCGGGGGCCTTGCCTACGAGCAGTACTTC CASRGSGGLAYEQYF
TRBJ1-1 NA NA TRBV20-1 TGCAGTGCTCGCGTTACAGCCGTTTTAATGAACACTGAAGCTTTCTTT CSARVTAVLMNTEAFF
TRBJ2-7 TRBD1 many TRBV28 TGTGCCAGCAGTTTTAGGGAGGGTCGAGACAGGGGGCCCTACGAGCAGTACTTC CASSFREGRDRGPYEQYF
TRBJ1-2 TRBD1 many TRBV4-2 TGTGCCAGCAGCCAAGATGCCCTAAGGGGGCAGTATGGCTACACCTTC CASSQDALRGQYGYTF
TRBJ2-1 NA NA TRBV4-3 TGCGCCAGCAGCCCTCTAGCGAACAATGAGCAGTTCTTC CASSPLANNEQFF
TRBJ2-1 NA many TRBV11-1 TGTGCCAGCAGCTTGCCAGCCTCCTACAATGAGCAGTTCTTC CASSLPASYNEQFF
TRBJ2-3 TRBD2 NA TRBV9 TGTGCCAGCAGCGTGTTTATAGCGGGGGGCACAGATACGCAGTATTTT CASSVFIAGGTDTQYF
TRBJ1-6 NA NA TRBV5-6 TGTGCCAGCAGCTCCCCGTATAATTCACCCCTCCACTTT CASSSPYNSPLHF
TRBJ1-2 TRBD1 few TRBV6-6 TGTGCCAGCAGTTACGGACAGGGGGTTACGGGAAACTATGGCTACACCTTC CASSYGQGVTGNYGYTF
TRBJ2-3 NA many TRBV4-3 TGCGCCAGCAGCCAAGGAGAGGGCGATCGGCAGTATTTT CASSQGEGDRQYF
TRBJ2-7 NA NA TRBV9 TGTGCCAGCAGCACAGACAACTCCTACGAGCAGTACTTC CASSTDNSYEQYF
TRBJ2-5 NA NA TRBV11-2 TGTGCCAGCAGCTTAGTCAGGGCTGGGCAGACCCAGTACTTC CASSLVRAGQTQYF
TRBJ1-4 NA NA TRBV7-9 TGTGCCAGCAGCTTCGGGGGGGGCGATAATGAAAAACTGTTTTTT CASSFGGGDNEKLFF
TRBJ2-5 NA once TRBV11-2 TGTGCCAGCAGCTTCCTCTATGATGTAGCCCCCGAGACCCAGTACTTC CASSFLYDVAPETQYF
TRBJ2-5 TRBD2 few TRBV6-5 TGTGCCAGCAGGCCATCGGTGCGGGGGGCAGAGACCCAGTACTTC CASRPSVRGAETQYF
TRBJ1-1 NA NA TRBV27 TGTGCCAGCAAGCAGGGCGTGAGGACTGAAGCTTTCTTT CASKQGVRTEAFF
TRBJ2-2 TRBD2 many TRBV9 TGTGCCAGCAGCGTAGAGGGACTAGCAGGCATCGGGGAGCTGTTTTTT CASSVEGLAGIGELFF
TRBJ2-7 NA NA TRBV9 TGTGCCAGCAGCGTAGTTGACAACGGCGAGCAGTACTTC CASSVVDNGEQYF
TRBJ2-2 NA NA TRBV29-1 TGCAGCGTAGTCGAGGGTGCCGGGGAGCTGTTTTTT CSVVEGAGELFF
TRBJ1-2 TRBD1 NA TRBV18 TGTGCCAGCTCACAGGGACAGGGGGAAGAAGGCTACACCTTC CASSQGQGEEGYTF
TRBJ1-1 TRBD1 NA TRBV3-1 TGTGCCAGCAGCCTCACCGGGACAGGGAGTACTGAAGCTTTCTTT CASSLTGTGSTEAFF
TRBJ1-1 NA NA TRBV14 TGTGCCAGCAGCCCTCGGGCTATCACTGAAGCTTTCTTT CASSPRAITEAFF
TRBJ2-3 TRBD1 many TRBV27 TGTGCCAGCAGACAGTATGGGACAGGGCAAGATACGCAGTATTTT CASRQYGTGQDTQYF
TRBJ1-1 NA once TRBV6-2/TRBV6-3 TGTGCCAGCAGTCAATTACGGGGGCTCTCTGAAGCTTTCTTT CASSQLRGLSEAFF
TRBJ2-3 TRBD2 NA TRBV10-2 TGCGCCAGCAGTGAGTCCCCCGCGGGGGGGGGAGATACGCAGTATTTT CASSESPAGGGDTQYF
TRBJ1-2 NA NA TRBV15 TGTGCCACCAGCAGAGATCCAGCAACCCCCTATGGCTACACCTTC CATSRDPATPYGYTF
TRBJ2-5 TRBD2 many TRBV20-1 TGCAGTGCTAGAGGCGGACGGGGGGGACAAGAGACCCAGTACTTC CSARGGRGGQETQYF
TRBJ2-3 NA many TRBV15 TGTGCCATCGACGGGCCAAGCACAGATACGCAGTATTTT CAIDGPSTDTQYF